Presented here are 26 T cell receptor beta chains from one specimen sequenced in a study of cytomegalovirus exposure and HLA in healthy donors. Both 60 Vbeta primers and 13 Jbeta primers went into the PCR. Sequencing used immunoSEQ multiplex PCR; TCRdb keeps in-frame clones, though not all of them. The repertoire holds some 150,000 clones, roughly 79% seen once, with about 1.5% in the top ten. The sequenced material came from PBMCs. These receptors were taken from a woman aged 40 to 49 in good health and CMV-seronegative.

The chain couples TRBV5-4 to TRBJ2-5, with D perhaps TRBD1 (5 bases). The germline V and J ends were trimmed by 4 bases and 2 bases, with 12 bases remaining between them. The CDR3 totals 14 residues. Germline V gives CDR1 SGHNT, CDR2 YYREEE (reference sequence). Here the CDR3 reads CASSVRTFQETQYF. The CDR3 DNA reads as TGTGCCAGCAGCGTACGGACATTTCAAGAGACCCAGTACTTC.

V is TRBV28 and J is TRBJ1-5; 11 bases match TRBD1. The ends lost 6 bases at V and 6 bases at J; junction bases unmatched: 4. Germline CDR1 is MDHEN and CDR2 is SYDVKM. The CDR3 is made up of 14 amino acids. This CDR3 reads CASRDRGLGQPQHF. Written as DNA, the CDR3 is TGTGCCAGCAGGGACAGGGGGCTAGGTCAGCCCCAGCATTTT.

This clone appeared a few times. V gene TRBV6-5 combines with J gene TRBJ2-3; 9 bases line up with TRBD1. J lost 2 bases, V lost 5 bases, and 5 bases had no gene match. CDR1 is MNHEY, CDR2 SVGAGI, per germline. This CDR3 is built from 15 residues. In nucleotides, the CDR3 is TGTGCCAGCAGTGCTGACAGGGGGACCACAGATACGCAGTATTTT. Its protein product is CASSADRGTTDTQYF.

The chain has TRBV4-1 and TRBJ2-3, with D possibly being TRBD1 (6 bases). The CDR3 totals 17 residues. V dropped 0 bases and J dropped 1 base, with 14 bases sitting between them. Germline assignment: CDR1 MGHRA and CDR2 YSYEKL. The CDR3 DNA is TGCGCCAGCAGCCAAGAGAAACCAGGGGTTGGCACAGATACGCAGTATTTT. This gives the protein CASSQEKPGVGTDTQYF.

The chain uses TRBV5-8 and TRBJ1-4; 8 bases agree with TRBD1. In germline, CDR1 is SGHTS, CDR2 YDEGEE. The J segment lost 11 bases and the V segment lost 1 base, leaving 7 bases of the junction unmatched. This CDR3 has 14 amino acids. The CDR3 loop is CASSLLAGGGKLFF. CDR3 in DNA: TGTGCCAGCAGCTTGTTAGCAGGGGGCGGGAAACTGTTTTTT. Full variable domain (missing parts from reference TRBV5-8 and TRBJ1-4): EAGVTQSPTHLIKTRGQQATLRCSPISGHTSVYWYQQALGLGLQFLLWYDEGEERNRGNFPPRFSGRQFPNYSSELNVNALELEDSALYLCASSLLAGGGKLFFGSGTQLSVL.

This clone was counted once. The V call is TRBV14, the J call TRBJ2-5, with 9 bases aligning to TRBD2. J gave up 4 bases and V 4 bases, and 16 bases lay outside the gene matches. Germline CDR1 reads SGHDN; CDR2 reads FVKESK. This CDR3 has 18 residues. The CDR3 DNA follows: TGTGCCAGCAGCCGCCCTGCTCTAGCGGGGAACCTCGGAGAGACCCAGTACTTC. It is translated as CASSRPALAGNLGETQYF.

This rearrangement joins TRBV19 to TRBJ2-7; D is perhaps TRBD2 (7 bases). V lost 3 bases to trimming and J lost 1 base, with 13 bases between them. CDR3 length: 15 amino acids. The germline V gene encodes CDR1 LNHDA and CDR2 SQIVND (reference sequence). Written as DNA, the CDR3 is TGTGCCAGTAGTATTCGGGGGGCTCTTTCCTACGAGCAGTACTTC. It is translated as CASSIRGALSYEQYF.

This clone showed up just a few times. The chain recombines TRBV4-2 with TRBJ1-3, with 9 positions matching TRBD1. The germline CDR1 and CDR2 sequences are LGHNA and YNFKEQ. The V segment lost 5 bases and the J segment 0 bases; nucleotides outside the gene matches: 5. This CDR3 region has 16 residues. CDR3 nucleotides: TGTGCCAGCAGCTCTCGGACAGGGGTCTCTGGAAACACCATATATTTT. Protein product: CASSSRTGVSGNTIYF.

V usage is TRBV6-1 and J usage is TRBJ1-2, with D tentatively TRBD1 (5 bases). This CDR3 is built from 15 residues. Germline CDR1 and CDR2: MNHNS and SASEGT. The V gene lost 0 bases and the J gene lost 2 bases, with 10 bases spanning the gap. CDR3 protein: CASSEAPAGNYGYTF. In DNA form, the CDR3 reads TGTGCCAGCAGTGAAGCCCCGGCAGGGAACTATGGCTACACCTTC.

This clone was recorded once. The chain employs TRBV10-3 and TRBJ1-1; D is uncertain. This CDR3 has 13 residues. V was shortened by 10 bases and J by 0 bases, with 12 bases between the two germline ends. Germline lookup yields CDR1 ENHRY and CDR2 SYGVKD. The CDR3 here is CATRGGVNTEAFF. CDR3 bases: TGTGCCACCCGAGGCGGTGTGAACACTGAAGCTTTCTTT.

The J gene is TRBJ1-1, the V gene TRBV10-2; tentatively, D is TRBD1 (5 bases). Germline CDR1 is WSHSY and CDR2 is SAAADI. The CDR3 is made up of 12 amino acids. Trimming shortened V by 2 bases and J by 5 bases, and 6 bases separated the two germline ends. CDR3 nucleotides: TGCGCCAGCAGTGAGGGGGGGACTGAAGCTTTCTTT. Residues: CASSEGGTEAFF.

Here the CDR3 DNA reads TGCGCCAGCAGCAGCGAGACAGGGGTACGAACTGAAGCTTTCTTT. Protein product: CASSSETGVRTEAFF. The rearrangement uses TRBV5-1 and TRBJ1-1; 8 bases match TRBD1. Germline V gives CDR1 SGHRS, CDR2 YFSETQ. The CDR3 loop spans 15 amino acids. J gave up 5 bases and V 4 bases, and 10 bases lay outside the gene matches.

This clone was detected only a few times. The CDR3 region has the DNA TGTGCCAGCAGCGACAGGGGCCTACTGAGCACTGAAGCTTTCTTT. This translates into CASSDRGLLSTEAFF. This chain joins TRBV2 and TRBJ1-1; TRBD1 agrees at 8 bases. The germline gives CDR1 SNHLY, CDR2 FYNNEI. The J segment lost 4 bases and the V segment lost 6 bases, leaving 10 bases of the junction unmatched. The CDR3 spans 15 residues. Full variable domain (remainder filled in from reference TRBV2 and TRBJ1-1): EPEVTQTPSHQVTQMGQEVILRCVPISNHLYFYWYRQILGQKVEFLVSFYNNEISEKSEIFDDQFSVERPDGSNFTLKIRSTKLEDSAMYFCASSDRGLLSTEAFFGQGTRLTVV.

The rearrangement joins TRBV13 to TRBJ1-3; 7 bases are a match to TRBD1. Trimming cost V 7 bases and J 0 bases; bases outside gene matches: 6. Germline loops: CDR1 PRHDT, CDR2 FYEKMQ (reference sequence). CDR3 size: 15 residues. CDR3 region: CASTYDRVSGNTIYF. CDR3 nucleotides: TGTGCCAGCACCTACGACAGGGTCTCTGGAAACACCATATATTTT.

The rearrangement uses TRBV5-6 and TRBJ2-7, with 11 nucleotides matching TRBD1. The CDR3 sequence is 16 residues long. J was trimmed by 9 bases and V by 0 bases; bases with no gene match: 11. CDR1 SGHDT and CDR2 YYEEEE come from the germline V gene. The CDR3 DNA sequence: TGTGCCAGCAGCTTGGCCCGGACAGGGGGCGCGAGGGGGCAGTACTTC. Its protein is CASSLARTGGARGQYF.

V usage is TRBV18 and J usage is TRBJ1-5, with D possibly being TRBD1 (5 bases). Between the trimmed V and J ends, which lost 3 bases and 2 bases, there was a span of 11 bases. Germline loops: CDR1 KGHSH, CDR2 LQKENI. The CDR3 extends over 15 amino acids. CDR3 sequence (DNA): TGTGCCAGCTCACCGGGGGGAAGCGGCAATCAGCCCCAGCATTTT. Its protein is CASSPGGSGNQPQHF.

As for this clone: Other DNA sequences in this sample translate to the same CDR3. The chain is built from TRBV6-5 and TRBJ2-7, with D hard to call. This CDR3 has 13 amino acids. Germline CDR1 is MNHEY and CDR2 is SVGAGI. The germline V and J ends were trimmed by 2 bases and 0 bases, with 5 bases remaining between them. The CDR3 spells CASSYRSSYEQYF. CDR3 in DNA: TGTGCCAGCAGTTACCGGAGCTCCTACGAGCAGTACTTC.

The chain's CDR3 is CATSRDREVGGGYTF. The CDR3 DNA sequence: TGTGCCACCAGCAGAGATCGGGAGGTTGGGGGAGGCTACACCTTC. The genes are TRBV15 and TRBJ1-2, with D possibly matching TRBD1 (5 bases). The CDR3 totals 15 residues. Germline V gene sequence: CDR1 LNHNV, CDR2 YYDKDF (reference sequence). Trimming cost V 0 bases and J 8 bases, with 16 bases left between them.

The chain carries TRBV27 and TRBJ2-7; 7 bases are shared with TRBD2. The CDR3 contains 15 residues. Looked up from germline, CDR1 is MNHEY and CDR2 is SMNVEV (reference sequence). Trimming took 2 bases from V and 0 from J; bases not matched to a gene: 4. DNA of the CDR3: TGTGCCAGCAGTTTAAGCGGGACGGACTCCTACGAGCAGTACTTC. It encodes CASSLSGTDSYEQYF.

The table lists this clone with a few counts. The rearrangement joins TRBV27 to TRBJ2-1; maybe TRBD1 (6 bases). V was cut by 4 bases and J by 7 bases, with 11 bases left in between. The germline V gene encodes CDR1 MNHEY and CDR2 SMNVEV (reference sequence). This CDR3 is built from 13 residues. The CDR3 DNA reads TGTGCCAGCAGTTCGGACAGCTGGAATGAGCAGTTCTTC. Residues: CASSSDSWNEQFF.

The V call is TRBV30, the J call TRBJ1-1, with D unresolved. The germline V gene has CDR1 GTSNPN and CDR2 SVGIG (reference sequence). V gave up 0 bases and J gave up 0 bases, with 5 bases separating them. The CDR3 is 13 amino acids. The CDR3 protein is CAWSVQVNTEAFF. The DNA for the CDR3 is TGTGCCTGGAGTGTCCAGGTGAACACTGAAGCTTTCTTT.

The chain is built from TRBV5-1 and TRBJ1-2; 8 nucleotides agree with TRBD1. Per germline, CDR1 SGHRS and CDR2 YFSETQ. This CDR3 is 17 amino acids long. V trimming: 4 bases; J trimming: 7 bases; junction bases outside the gene matches: 18. CDR3 sequence reads: CASSPGGARGPTPGYTF. The CDR3, as DNA: TGCGCCAGCAGCCCCGGGGGCGCCAGGGGGCCCACCCCTGGCTACACCTTC.

The V gene is TRBV27, the J gene TRBJ1-6; TRBD1 might be the D (6 bases). This CDR3 is 15 amino acids long. Germline-derived CDR1 and CDR2 are MNHEY and SMNVEV (reference sequence). Trimming took off 4 bases at V and 9 bases at J, with 16 bases between the two ends. In DNA form, the CDR3 reads TGTGCCAGCAGTTCCGAGTACAGGGCCGGTTCACCCCTCCACTTT. Translation gives CASSSEYRAGSPLHF.

The V gene is TRBV27, the J gene TRBJ1-5; weak D call: TRBD1 (5 bases). The V gene lost 0 bases and the J gene lost 6 bases, with 9 bases spanning the gap. The CDR3 contains 14 residues. Germline-derived CDR1 and CDR2 are MNHEY and SMNVEV (reference sequence). The CDR3 nucleotides are TGTGCCAGCAGTTTATCGGGGGGGGGTCAGCCCCAGCATTTT. This encodes CASSLSGGGQPQHF.

The chain employs TRBV27 and TRBJ1-1, with TRBD1 as a possible D gene (6 bases). Per the germline V gene, CDR1 is MNHEY and CDR2 is SMNVEV (reference sequence). Deletions cut 5 bases from V and 10 bases from J, with 17 bases between. CDR3 length: 13 amino acids. CDR3 region: CASSPTGNRAAFF. CDR3 nucleotide sequence: TGTGCCAGCAGTCCCACAGGGAATCGCGCAGCTTTCTTT.

The chain couples TRBV5-4 to TRBJ2-1; the match to TRBD2 covers 10 bases. V lost 5 bases, J lost 2 bases, and 4 bases stayed unmatched. The CDR3 has 15 amino acids. CDR1 SGHNT and CDR2 YYREEE come from the germline V gene (reference sequence). The CDR3 region is CASSLGLAAYNEQFF. For the CDR3, the DNA is TGTGCCAGCAGTCTAGGACTAGCGGCCTACAATGAGCAGTTCTTC.